This T cell receptor (delta chain) was captured by sequencing in a study of intestinal T cells in coeliac disease (dated by TCRdb to 2020 to 2022). Study-level background: In the TRG cohort, coeliac patients were much younger than controls, with a mean age of roughly 15 years compared with 54.8 years. Raised anti-tissue transglutaminase antibodies were present in all coeliac patients in the TRD cohort but in no controls. In the TCR-delta (TRD) cohort, there were duodenal biopsies from around eleven coeliac disease patients and around eleven non-coeliac controls. A second, larger TCR-gamma (TRG) cohort included duodenal biopsies from about 35 coeliac disease patients and approximately 21 non-coeliac controls. General findings and caveats noted by the study authors: In training, clustering based on TRD kmers put every one of the 22 biopsies in the right class, and the leave-one-out accuracy was reported as 91%. The coeliac group and the control group were significantly different in age, but an analysis split by age did not give significant classification. FFPE-derived DNA was found to be relatively degraded, and loss of a proportion of TCR sequences in each sample was likely caused by this degradation. TRG clustering correctly classified most of the 54 biopsies (about 94%), with a reported leave-one-out accuracy of around 90%. Repeated CDR3 amino acid sequences could not be distinguished from PCR duplicates.

The library relied on multiplex PCR. The Biomed-2 kit was used to amplify TRD repertoires in bulk from 150 ng of biopsy DNA. Before sequencing, the purified TRD amplicons were combined in equal amounts to make a roughly 4.3 nM library. TRD libraries were sequenced with v3 chemistry and 2 x 300 cycles on an Illumina MiSeq. Per the authors' processing: FastX discarded any read in which over 10% of nucleotides had a quality score below the third quartile for that patient. IMGT/HighV-QUEST was used to align reads in order to assign V, D and J genes, locate CDR3 regions and judge functionality. Sequences were converted to amino acids, and every sequence predicted to be non-functional was removed. CDR3s were split into kmers, with and without positional annotation; kmer frequencies underwent PCA, and samples were clustered using all 1023 combinations of PCs 1-10. Leave-one-out cross-validation was used to validate the classification, with parameters re-optimised on the remaining samples in each round. Shannon diversity was calculated using the vegan R package from repeated random subsamples equal to the lowest read count. TCRdb called clones afresh from the public reads with CATT; identical DNA rows were later merged. The authors' filters were not applied to this entry. Recorded for this sample are about 130 delta-chain clones; 45% to 55% of them occurred a single time. Together, the top ten hold roughly 98% of the sample.

This clone has more than one count but fewer than ten. The antigen it recognizes is unknown. A far more abundant clone sits one base away, making this likely a read error. For each case, genomic DNA was extracted from ten 5-um FFPE scrolls with the QIAamp DNA FFPE tissue kit. To test whether coeliac disease could be classified from the TCR repertoire, the study used duodenal biopsies that were formalin-fixed paraffin-embedded, fully anonymised, and surplus to diagnostic needs. No clinical or histological suspicion of coeliac disease was present in controls, and upper endoscopy was performed in controls for reflux, dyspepsia or gastritis. The CDR3 measures 21 amino acids from cysteine to phenylalanine. The sequence is cut down to CDR3 DNA, 63 bases in frame from base 1. From a lookup of the germline V gene, CDR1 and CDR2 are TSWWSYY and QGS.

Recombination linked TRDV1 to TRDJ1, with the D call perhaps TRDD2 or TRDD3, as 6 bases match in each case. Sample: a duodenal biopsy. This clonotype was sampled from a human donor who served as a control with a normal duodenal biopsy, not a healthy volunteer. CDR3 sequence: CAPGELSPTSGGIWYTDKLIF. The DNA is TGTGCTCCTGGGGAACTCTCTCCTACTTCGGGGGGTATCTGGTACACCGATAAACTCATCTTT.